A single sample gave rise to the 18 T cell receptor beta chains below, sequenced in a study of long-term antiretroviral therapy in people with HIV. Researchers ran immunoSEQ v3.0 at survey level. Assay: immunoSEQ multiplex PCR; the TCRdb copy retains only in-frame clones and omits some. The data show 25,000 to 35,000 clones, approximately 90% seen once. Sequencing used unsorted PBMCs, obtained 0.5 years after starting antiretroviral therapy. The receptors here all came from a woman in her late teens or twenties with HIV.

This sequence joins TRBV7-9 and TRBJ2-1, with D unclear. CDR1 and CDR2 (germline): SEHNR, FQNEAQ (reference sequence). V lost 5 bases and J lost 2, with 13 bases in between. The CDR3 has 15 residues. CDR3 sequence (DNA): TGTGCCAGCAGCCGGGTTTCGACTGCCTACAATGAGCAGTTCTTC. Translating it yields CASSRVSTAYNEQFF.

V gene TRBV12-5 combines with J gene TRBJ2-1; 7 bases map to TRBD1. The CDR3 consists of 15 residues. Trimming removed 7 bases from V and 2 bases from J; junction bases left unmatched: 8. Germline V gene data show CDR1 as LGHNT and CDR2 as FRNRAP. The CDR3 DNA reads as TGTGCTAGTGCCAAAGGGGACAGTCCCTACAATGAGCAGTTCTTC. Its protein product is CASAKGDSPYNEQFF.

The genes are TRBV5-6 and TRBJ2-1, with D unresolved. V was trimmed by 1 base and J by 14 bases, leaving 16 bases between them. Germline V gene sequence: CDR1 SGHDT, CDR2 YYEEEE. The CDR3 spans 13 residues. In DNA form, the CDR3 reads TGTGCCAGCAGCTTGTACACCGACCGACCAGAGTTCTTC. This translates into CASSLYTDRPEFF.

The chain is built from TRBV7-2 and TRBJ2-7; D might be TRBD1 or TRBD2, each matching 5 bases. The germline V and J ends were trimmed by 5 bases and 6 bases, with 17 bases remaining between them. CDR1 and CDR2 from the germline V gene are SGHTA and FQGNSA. The CDR3 runs 14 residues. The DNA of the CDR3 is TGTGCCAGCAGCCCCCGGGACGCTGGGTTCGAGCAGTACTTC. This sequence encodes CASSPRDAGFEQYF.

V and J are TRBV7-9 and TRBJ2-3; TRBD2 matches 9 bases. This CDR3 region has 15 residues. Germline loops: CDR1 SEHNR, CDR2 FQNEAQ (reference sequence). V trimming: 7 bases; J trimming: 3 bases; junction bases outside the gene matches: 8. The CDR3 region has the DNA TGTGCCAGCACCTCGGGCGGGAGGGTAACAGATACGCAGTATTTT. It translates to CASTSGGRVTDTQYF.

The chain couples TRBV11-2 to TRBJ1-5; D not resolved. The germline CDR1 and CDR2 sequences are SGHAT and FQNNGV. CDR3 length equals 13 residues. Between the trimmed V and J ends, which lost 5 bases and 6 bases, there was a span of 11 bases. This CDR3 is CASSLGGGQPQHF. DNA of the CDR3: TGTGCCAGCAGCCTAGGAGGTGGTCAGCCCCAGCATTTT.

The rearrangement joins TRBV6-4 to TRBJ2-1; D is ambiguous. Germline loops: CDR1 MRHNA, CDR2 SNTAGT. The V end lost 4 bases, the J end lost 4 bases, and 17 bases lay between the germline ends. The CDR3 spans 16 residues. CDR3 in DNA: TGTGCCAGCAGTGGGGTCTTGGCAGGCTCATACAATGAGCAGTTCTTC. Amino acid sequence: CASSGVLAGSYNEQFF.

The chain employs TRBV7-2 and TRBJ2-1; tentatively, D is TRBD1 or TRBD2 (5 bases each). The CDR3 runs 18 residues. Germline loops: CDR1 SGHTA, CDR2 FQGNSA. Trimming pared 5 bases from V and 1 base from J, leaving 21 bases between. The CDR3 sequence is CASSPLPLGTASYNEQFF. Here the CDR3 DNA reads TGTGCCAGCAGCCCCCTTCCCTTAGGGACGGCGTCCTACAATGAGCAGTTCTTC.

J is TRBJ2-3 and V is TRBV6-6; TRBD2 matches 10 bases. This CDR3 has 16 amino acids. Germline CDR1 is MNHNY and CDR2 is SVGAGI (reference sequence). V lost 4 bases, J lost 1 base, and 5 bases stayed unmatched. The CDR3 protein is CASSWTSGGGTDTQYF. CDR3 sequence (DNA): TGTGCCAGCAGTTGGACTAGCGGAGGGGGCACAGATACGCAGTATTTT.

The V and J genes are TRBV6-1 and TRBJ1-5, with D possibly matching TRBD1 (6 bases). V lost 7 bases and J lost 0, with 16 bases in between. Germline V gene lookup returns CDR1 MNHNS and CDR2 SASEGT. The CDR3 extends over 16 amino acids. DNA of the CDR3: TGTGCCAGCAATGACAGGACGGCGTATAGCAATCAGCCCCAGCATTTT. Translation gives CASNDRTAYSNQPQHF.

V and J are TRBV18 and TRBJ1-1; D uncertain. Germline CDR1 is KGHSH and CDR2 is LQKENI. The length of the CDR3 is 15 residues. Trimming removed 3 bases from V and 1 base from J, with 12 bases in between. CDR3 nucleotides: TGTGCCAGCTCACCCCTTCCAGGAACGAACACTGAAGCTTTCTTT. This codes for CASSPLPGTNTEAFF.

The gene calls are TRBV9 and TRBJ1-2, with TRBD1 as a possible D gene (6 bases). Germline V CDR1 and CDR2: SGDLS, YYNGEE. V was cut by 4 bases and J by 6 bases, with 10 bases left in between. CDR3 size: 12 residues. The CDR3 DNA reads TGTGCCAGCAGCTCACAGGGAGATGGCTACACCTTC. Protein: CASSSQGDGYTF.

V usage is TRBV12-5 and J usage is TRBJ1-2; D might be TRBD1 (5 bases). In germline, CDR1 is LGHNT, CDR2 FRNRAP. Trimming cost V 1 base and J 4 bases, with 10 bases left between them. The CDR3 contains 14 residues. The CDR3 DNA reads as TGTGCTAGTGGTTTGGCAAGGGACGGCTATGGCTACACCTTC. It codes for CASGLARDGYGYTF.

This sequence joins TRBV4-3 and TRBJ2-3; D might be TRBD2 (5 bases). The CDR3 runs to 17 residues. V lost 0 bases to trimming and J lost 1 base, with 14 bases between them. Germline CDR1 LGHNA, CDR2 YSLEER. The CDR3 DNA reads as TGCGCCAGCAGCCAAGAAACCGGGGATCTAGGCACAGATACGCAGTATTTT. Its protein product is CASSQETGDLGTDTQYF.

This clone was counted once. V gene TRBV4-1 combines with J gene TRBJ2-1; 7 bases are shared with TRBD2. Germline V gene lookup returns CDR1 MGHRA and CDR2 YSYEKL. V lost 8 bases and J lost 0; bases outside the gene matches: 10. The CDR3 sequence is 16 residues long. CDR3 nucleotides: TGCGCCAGCGCGGGAGTCCTAGGGAGCTCCTACAATGAGCAGTTCTTC. As protein: CASAGVLGSSYNEQFF.

CDR3 bases: TGTGCCAGCAGCGTGACTAGCGGCACAGATACGCAGTATTTT. It translates to CASSVTSGTDTQYF. This rearrangement joins TRBV9 to TRBJ2-3, with 8 bases matching TRBD2. The CDR3 has 14 residues. Per germline, CDR1 SGDLS and CDR2 YYNGEE. Losses at the gene ends were 2 bases for V and 1 base for J; bases not matched to a gene: 0.

V is TRBV7-9 and J is TRBJ2-7, with no clear D. Germline values: CDR1 SEHNR, CDR2 FQNEAQ (reference sequence). Trimming removed 6 bases at V and 1 base at J, with 7 bases between. The CDR3 covers 12 residues. The CDR3 bases are TGTGCCAGCAGTACATTATCCTACGAGCAGTACTTC. Translating gives CASSTLSYEQYF.

This clone was counted a few times. Lacking the conserved final phenylalanine or tryptophan, this CDR3 likely reflects a read error. No DNA is shown, since the ends of the CDR3 on it are uncertain; the CDR3 is the one TCRdb lists. V and J are TRBV21-1 and TRBJ2-7. TRBV21-1 is an annotated pseudogene. The CDR3 is 9 residues long, counting both termini. The CDR3 loop is CASTPHVSN.